This T cell receptor beta chain was observed in a study of T-cell memory formation after mild COVID-19. The study, taken as a whole, reports: Nothing confirmed that second-wave clones peaking on day 37 were specific for SARS-CoV-2.

The CDR3 consists of 15 residues. The germline V gene encodes CDR1 SGHVS and CDR2 FQNEAQ. Trimming removed 0 bases from V and 8 bases from J, with 16 bases in between. A single record per CDR3 protein comes from TCRdb applying MiXCR to the 5' RACE reads. Found here are roughly 450,000 distinct CDR3 sequences, over 15% of them singletons; the top ten hold about 12%. As for this clonotype: Its antigen is currently unknown.

The source material was PBMCs or a T cell subset sorted from them (not recorded which). V gene TRBV7-8 combines with J gene TRBJ1-1, with a weak D call TRBD1 (5 bases). This TCR was sampled from an adult woman who had mild COVID-19 (a few samples of this study predate the infection). Cell type and time point are not known. CDR3 in amino acids: CASSLALGASGEAFF. The CDR3 nucleotides read TGTGCCAGCAGCTTAGCGTTAGGGGCTTCGGGCGAAGCTTTCTTT.